These 17 T cell receptor beta chains came from one sample sequenced in a study of response to subunit inactivated influenza vaccine. From the RT-PCR reads, TCRdb called clonotypes with MiXCR, one entry per CDR3 protein. The table has hundreds of thousands of distinct CDR3 sequences, around 13% seen once. The source was PBMCs from blood, collected 14 days before vaccination. These receptors all stem from a man aged 45-65 years who received an inactivated influenza vaccine.

This clonotype was seen at least ten times. The chain joins TRBV7-9 to TRBJ2-1, with a weak D call TRBD2 (6 bases). The V and J ends lost 1 base and 0 bases respectively, with 7 bases between them. The CDR3 is made up of 15 amino acids. Germline CDR1 reads SEHNR; CDR2 reads FQNEAQ (reference sequence). The CDR3 protein is CASSLVADSYNEQFF. CDR3 DNA: TGTGCCAGCAGCTTAGTAGCGGACTCCTACAATGAGCAGTTCTTC. The full variable domain, rest sourced from reference TRBV7-9 and TRBJ2-1, is DTGVSQNPRHKITKRGQNVTFRCDPISEHNRLYWYRQTLGQGPEFLTYFQNEAQLEKSRLLSDRFSAERPKGSFSTLEIQRTEQGDSAMYLCASSLVADSYNEQFFGPGTRLTVL.

This chain connects TRBV20-1 to TRBJ2-1; 10 bases agree with TRBD2. Germline CDR1 is DFQATT and CDR2 is SNEGSKA (reference sequence). V was pared by 1 base and J by 0 bases, with 9 bases of the junction left unmatched. The CDR3 contains 18 residues. The CDR3 reads CSARVASGRKSSYNEQFF. The CDR3 DNA is TGCAGTGCTAGAGTGGCTAGCGGGAGAAAAAGCTCCTACAATGAGCAGTTCTTC.

The chain employs TRBV14 and TRBJ1-1; unclear D gene. Deletions cut 1 base from V and 4 bases from J, with 4 bases between. This CDR3 region has 12 residues. Germline CDR1 is SGHDN and CDR2 is FVKESK. CDR3 residues: CASSQARTEAFF. As DNA, the CDR3 is TGTGCCAGCAGCCAAGCCCGCACTGAAGCTTTCTTT.

The rearrangement links TRBV20-1 to TRBJ1-5; D remains unclear. The CDR3 totals 14 residues. V shed 1 base and J shed 5 bases, with 12 bases lying between them. Germline V CDR1 and CDR2: DFQATT, SNEGSKA (reference sequence). The CDR3 DNA reads TGCAGTGCTAGAGGGGTTAAGAAGGATCAGCCCCAGCATTTT. This gives the protein CSARGVKKDQPQHF.

CDR3 amino acids: CASSFSAGATSGQPQHF. CDR3 sequence (DNA): TGTGCCAGCAGCTTTTCGGCGGGCGCGACCTCAGGTCAGCCCCAGCATTTT. V and J are TRBV7-8 and TRBJ1-5; D call uncertain. CDR3 size: 17 residues. Germline CDR1 SGHVS, CDR2 FQNEAQ. The V gene lost 3 bases and the J gene lost 6 bases, with 21 bases spanning the gap.

Turning to this clonotype: This may arise from a read error, as a much more abundant clone is one base away. The rearrangement uses TRBV28 and TRBJ1-4; maybe TRBD1 (5 bases). The CDR3 consists of 15 residues. The germline gives CDR1 MDHEN, CDR2 SYDVKM. CDR3 sequence reads: CSSSPGTSRREKLFF. The CDR3 DNA reads as TGTTCCAGCAGTCCCGGGACTTCTAGGAGGGAAAAACTGTTTTTT.

This clonotype was found a few times. This chain connects TRBV4-1 to TRBJ2-1; D tentatively fits TRBD1 or TRBD2 (6 bases each). Germline V CDR1 and CDR2: MGHRA, YSYEKL. The CDR3 totals 18 residues. V dropped 3 bases and J dropped 0 bases, with 18 bases sitting between them. The CDR3 nucleotides are TGCGCCAGCAGCCAGGGACCAAGGGGGGCCCTCTCCTACAATGAGCAGTTCTTC. Translating gives CASSQGPRGALSYNEQFF.

This clonotype came up many times. The DNA for the CDR3 is TGTGCCAGCAGCTCCACCTACGAGCAGTACTTC. Amino acids: CASSSTYEQYF. The chain uses TRBV12-3 or TRBV12-4 and TRBJ2-7; D is uncertain. The CDR3 is 11 residues long. V was pared by 6 bases and J by 2 bases, with 5 bases between.

The J gene is TRBJ2-3, the V gene TRBV9; 8 bases are shared with TRBD2. Germline-derived CDR1 and CDR2 are SGDLS and YYNGEE. CDR3 size: 15 residues. The V segment lost 3 bases and the J segment 4 bases; nucleotides outside the gene matches: 7. CDR3 amino acids: CASSESGSSADTQYF. CDR3 bases: TGTGCCAGCAGCGAGAGCGGGAGTTCTGCAGATACGCAGTATTTT.

The rearrangement links TRBV15 to TRBJ2-1; D remains unclear. The V end lost 4 bases, the J end lost 7 bases, and 5 bases lay between the germline ends. The CDR3 has 11 residues. Germline CDR1 reads LNHNV; CDR2 reads YYDKDF (reference sequence). This CDR3 reads CATSKYNEQFF. CDR3 bases: TGTGCCACCAGCAAGTATAATGAGCAGTTCTTC.

V is TRBV7-2 and J is TRBJ1-1; D gene unclear. Germline V CDR1 and CDR2: SGHTA, FQGNSA. The CDR3 contains 15 residues. V lost 0 bases to trimming and J lost 0 bases, with 8 bases between them. The CDR3 DNA reads as TGTGCCAGCAGCTTAGCAGGGTACGTGAACACTGAAGCTTTCTTT. Its translation: CASSLAGYVNTEAFF.

The chain uses TRBV4-3 and TRBJ2-1, with 12 bases matching TRBD2. Trimming removed 0 bases from V and 6 bases from J; junction bases left unmatched: 3. This CDR3 comprises 16 residues. Germline V CDR1 and CDR2: LGHNA, YSLEER. Here the CDR3 DNA reads TGCGCCAGCAGCCAAGACGCTAGCGGGAGGGCCAATGAGCAGTTCTTC. Protein product: CASSQDASGRANEQFF.

The genes are TRBV5-6 and TRBJ2-5, with no clear D. CDR1 and CDR2 (germline): SGHDT, YYEEEE. The CDR3 is made up of 14 amino acids. Trimming took 4 bases from V and 4 from J, leaving 14 bases between them. CDR3 in amino acids: CASSPLGFPETQYF. CDR3 DNA: TGTGCCAGCAGCCCACTTGGGTTTCCAGAGACCCAGTACTTC.

This clonotype was seen more than once but under ten times. The rearrangement links TRBV28 to TRBJ1-3; D may be TRBD1 (5 bases). CDR1 is MDHEN and CDR2 is SYDVKM in the germline V gene. There are 16 residues in the CDR3. Deletions cut 6 bases from V and 0 bases from J, with 15 bases between. The CDR3 DNA sequence: TGTGCCAGCAGACCGTCTGACAGCTTCTCTGGAAACACCATATATTTT. This codes for CASRPSDSFSGNTIYF.

This clonotype turned up a few times. V is TRBV11-2 and J is TRBJ2-1; TRBD2 aligns across 7 bases. Germline CDR1 reads SGHAT; CDR2 reads FQNNGV. J was trimmed by 14 bases and V by 1 base; bases with no gene match: 2. The CDR3 covers 11 residues. CDR3: CASSLGGGKFF. The CDR3 nucleotides are TGTGCCAGCAGCTTAGGGGGGGGAAAGTTCTTC.

The chain employs TRBV30 and TRBJ1-5; no firm D call. This CDR3 region has 13 residues. V lost 1 base, J lost 7 bases, and 11 bases lay in between. The V gene's germline CDR1 is GTSNPN and CDR2 SVGIG (reference sequence). The CDR3 here is CAWSAVLGQPQHF. CDR3 coding DNA: TGTGCCTGGAGTGCGGTTCTGGGACAGCCCCAGCATTTT.

Note on this clonotype: This may come from a read error, since a much larger clone is one base off. This rearrangement joins TRBV7-3 to TRBJ2-3; D not resolved. V lost 2 bases to trimming and J lost 3 bases, with 6 bases between them. This CDR3 has 13 residues. From germline, CDR1 is SGHTA and CDR2 FQGTGA. CDR3 nucleotides: TGTGCCAGCAGCTTAGAGTTAACAGATACGCAGTATTTT. It is translated as CASSLELTDTQYF.